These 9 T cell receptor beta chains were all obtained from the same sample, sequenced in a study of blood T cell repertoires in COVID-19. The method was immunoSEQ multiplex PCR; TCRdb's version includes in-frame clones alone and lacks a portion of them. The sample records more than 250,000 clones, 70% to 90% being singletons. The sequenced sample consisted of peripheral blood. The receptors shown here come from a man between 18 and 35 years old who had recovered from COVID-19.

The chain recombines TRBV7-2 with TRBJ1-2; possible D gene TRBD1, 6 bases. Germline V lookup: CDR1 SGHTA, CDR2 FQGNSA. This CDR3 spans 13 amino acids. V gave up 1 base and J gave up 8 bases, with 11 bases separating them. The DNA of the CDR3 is TGTGCCAGCAGCTTAGACAGGGCGCCCGGCTACACCTTC. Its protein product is CASSLDRAPGYTF.

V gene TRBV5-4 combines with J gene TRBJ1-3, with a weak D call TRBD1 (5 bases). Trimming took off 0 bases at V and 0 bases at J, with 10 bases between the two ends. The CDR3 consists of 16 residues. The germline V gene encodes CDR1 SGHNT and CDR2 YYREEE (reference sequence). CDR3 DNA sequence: TGTGCCAGCAGCTTGGGGGGGGAAAGCTCTGGAAACACCATATATTTT. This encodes CASSLGGESSGNTIYF.

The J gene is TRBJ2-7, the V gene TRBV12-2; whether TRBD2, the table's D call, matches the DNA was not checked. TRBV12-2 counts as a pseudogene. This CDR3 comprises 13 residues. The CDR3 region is CARDLCDSYEQYF. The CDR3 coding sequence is TGTGCAAGGGACTTATGTGACTCCTACGAGCAGTACTTC.

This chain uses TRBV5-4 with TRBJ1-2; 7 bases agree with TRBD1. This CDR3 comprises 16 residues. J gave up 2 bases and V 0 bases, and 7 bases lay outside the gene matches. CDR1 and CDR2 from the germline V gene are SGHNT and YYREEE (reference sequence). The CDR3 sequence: CASSLVGEDRNYGYTF. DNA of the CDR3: TGTGCCAGCAGCTTGGTAGGGGAGGACAGGAACTATGGCTACACCTTC.

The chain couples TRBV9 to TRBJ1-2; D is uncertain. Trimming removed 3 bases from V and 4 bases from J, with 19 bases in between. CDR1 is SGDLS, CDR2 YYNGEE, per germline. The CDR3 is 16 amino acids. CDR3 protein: CASSGSGSPDSYGYTF. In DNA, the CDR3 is TGTGCCAGCAGCGGAAGCGGTTCCCCTGACTCCTATGGCTACACCTTC.

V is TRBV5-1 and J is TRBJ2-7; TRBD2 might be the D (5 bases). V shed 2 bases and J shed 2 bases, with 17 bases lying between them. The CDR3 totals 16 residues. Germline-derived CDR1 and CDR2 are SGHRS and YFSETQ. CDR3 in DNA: TGCGCCAGCAGCTTCCTCGGACGTAGCGAGACCTACGAGCAGTACTTC. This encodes CASSFLGRSETYEQYF.

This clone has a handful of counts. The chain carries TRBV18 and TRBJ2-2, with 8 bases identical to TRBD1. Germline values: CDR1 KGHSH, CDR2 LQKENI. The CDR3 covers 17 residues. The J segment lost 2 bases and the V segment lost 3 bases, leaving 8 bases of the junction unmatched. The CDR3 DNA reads TGTGCCAGCTCACCGGGGCAGGGGGCTCCTAACACCGGGGAGCTGTTTTTT. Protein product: CASSPGQGAPNTGELFF.

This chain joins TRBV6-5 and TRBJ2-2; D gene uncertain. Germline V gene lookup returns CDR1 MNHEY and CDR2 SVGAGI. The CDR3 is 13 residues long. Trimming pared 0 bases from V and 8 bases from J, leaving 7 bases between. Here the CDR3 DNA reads TGTGCCAGCAGTTACTCGAACGGGGGGGAGCTGTTTTTT. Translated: CASSYSNGGELFF.

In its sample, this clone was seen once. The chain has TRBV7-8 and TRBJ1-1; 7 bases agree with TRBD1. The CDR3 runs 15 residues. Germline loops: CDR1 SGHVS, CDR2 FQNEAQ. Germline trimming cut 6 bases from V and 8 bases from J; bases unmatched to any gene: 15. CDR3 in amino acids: CASRPGQRTIEEAFF. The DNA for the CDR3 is TGTGCCAGCAGACCGGGACAGCGCACGATTGAGGAAGCTTTCTTT.